The entry below gives a single TCR beta chain sequence along with its context. TCRdb used MiXCR to reprocess the RT-PCR reads, holding one entry per CDR3 protein. The sample yields 590,000 or so distinct CDR3 sequences, 12% to 15% seen once. This sample is part of a study of response to subunit inactivated influenza vaccine. The clonotype comes from a man aged 45 to 65 who received an inactivated influenza vaccine. The source material was PBMCs from blood, sampled around 14 days before vaccination.

The CDR3 reads CASSYSPGQTNYEQYF. The CDR3, as DNA: TGCGCCAGCAGCTACTCCCCGGGACAGACAAACTACGAGCAGTACTTC. The chain is built from TRBV5-1 and TRBJ2-7, with TRBD1 identical over 7 bases. The CDR3 contains 16 residues. Trimming cost V 3 bases and J 3 bases; bases outside gene matches: 12. Germline V lookup: CDR1 SGHRS, CDR2 YFSETQ.